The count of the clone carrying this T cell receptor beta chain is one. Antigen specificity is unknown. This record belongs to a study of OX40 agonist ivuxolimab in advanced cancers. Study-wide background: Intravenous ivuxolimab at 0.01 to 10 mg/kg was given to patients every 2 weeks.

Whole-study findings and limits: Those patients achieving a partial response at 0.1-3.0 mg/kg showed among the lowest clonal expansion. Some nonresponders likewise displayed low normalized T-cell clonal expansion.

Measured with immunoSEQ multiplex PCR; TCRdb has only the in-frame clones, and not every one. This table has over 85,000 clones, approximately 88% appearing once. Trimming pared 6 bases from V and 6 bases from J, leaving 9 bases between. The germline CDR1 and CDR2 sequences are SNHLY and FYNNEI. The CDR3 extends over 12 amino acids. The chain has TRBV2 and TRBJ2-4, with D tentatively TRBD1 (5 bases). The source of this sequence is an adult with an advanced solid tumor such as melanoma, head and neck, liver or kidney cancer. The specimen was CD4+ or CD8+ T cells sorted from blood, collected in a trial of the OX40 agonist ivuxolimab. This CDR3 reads CASRAQGNIQYF. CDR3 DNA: TGTGCCAGCAGGGCCCAGGGAAACATTCAGTACTTC.